The present entry profiles one T cell receptor (beta chain) with its context. These data belong to a study of immune cell composition in non-small cell lung cancer. From germline, CDR1 is MDHEN and CDR2 SYDVKM. Trimming removed 2 bases at V and 0 bases at J, with 14 bases between. The CDR3 covers 17 residues. Profiling relied on immunoSEQ multiplex PCR, and the TCRdb table lists in-frame clones only, not all of them. This table holds more than 2,500 clones, about 81% found once. In addition, the sample was reused for a study of CD4 T cells in lung cancer.

Sequencing used lung tumor tissue. The clonotype was recovered from a human donor with non-small cell lung cancer. The chain recombines TRBV28 with TRBJ1-3; D gene uncertain. CDR3 sequence reads: CASSLNPSGYSGNTIYF. The DNA of the CDR3 is TGTGCCAGCAGTTTAAACCCCTCGGGATACTCTGGAAACACCATATATTTT.